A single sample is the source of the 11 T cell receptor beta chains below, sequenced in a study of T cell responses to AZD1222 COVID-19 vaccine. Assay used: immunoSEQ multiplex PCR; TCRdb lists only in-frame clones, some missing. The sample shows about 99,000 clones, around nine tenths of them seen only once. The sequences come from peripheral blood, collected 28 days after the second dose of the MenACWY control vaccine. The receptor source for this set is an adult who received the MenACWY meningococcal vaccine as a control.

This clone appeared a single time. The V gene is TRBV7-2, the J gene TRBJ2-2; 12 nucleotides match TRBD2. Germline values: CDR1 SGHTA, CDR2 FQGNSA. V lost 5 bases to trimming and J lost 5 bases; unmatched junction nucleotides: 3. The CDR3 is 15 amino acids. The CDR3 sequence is CASSRTSGDTGELFF. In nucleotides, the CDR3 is TGTGCCAGCAGCCGGACTAGCGGGGATACCGGGGAGCTGTTTTTT.

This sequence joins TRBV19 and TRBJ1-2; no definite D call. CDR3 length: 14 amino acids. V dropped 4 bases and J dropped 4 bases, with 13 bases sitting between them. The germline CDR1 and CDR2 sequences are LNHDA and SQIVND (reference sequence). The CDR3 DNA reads TGTGCCAGTAGTAGGCTCTGGGAGGGCTATGGCTACACCTTC. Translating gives CASSRLWEGYGYTF.

The CDR3 loop reads CASSALGTSLYEQYF. The DNA for the CDR3 is TGCGCCAGCAGCGCTCTGGGGACTAGCCTTTACGAGCAGTACTTC. The chain is built from TRBV5-1 and TRBJ2-7; TRBD2 agrees at 9 bases. Trimming at V came to 4 bases and at J to 4 bases, leaving 9 bases not matched to a gene. The CDR3 consists of 15 residues. Germline loops: CDR1 SGHRS, CDR2 YFSETQ. Filled out from reference TRBV5-1 and TRBJ2-7, the complete variable domain reads KAGVTQTPRYLIKTRGQQVTLSCSPISGHRSVSWYQQTPGQGLQFLFEYFSETQRNKGNFPGRFSGRQFSNSRSEMNVSTLELGDSALYLCASSALGTSLYEQYFGPGTRLTVT.

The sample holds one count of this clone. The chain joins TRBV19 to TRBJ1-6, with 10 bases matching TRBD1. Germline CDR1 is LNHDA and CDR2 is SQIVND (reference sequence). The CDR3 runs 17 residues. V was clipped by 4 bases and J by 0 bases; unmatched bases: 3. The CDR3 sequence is CASSTGQGSSYNSPLHF. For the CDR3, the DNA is TGTGCCAGTAGTACGGGACAGGGGAGCTCCTATAATTCACCCCTCCACTTT.

In DNA, the CDR3 is TGTGCCAGCAGCACGACAGGGCTCAGTCAGCCCCAGCATTTT. Its translation: CASSTTGLSQPQHF. This sequence joins TRBV7-2 and TRBJ1-5, with 7 positions matching TRBD1. V lost 5 bases and J lost 6; bases outside the gene matches: 7. CDR1 and CDR2 (germline): SGHTA, FQGNSA. This CDR3 contains 14 residues.

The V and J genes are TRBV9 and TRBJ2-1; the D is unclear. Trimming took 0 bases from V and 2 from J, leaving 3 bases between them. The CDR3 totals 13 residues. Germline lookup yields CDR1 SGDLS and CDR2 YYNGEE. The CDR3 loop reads CASSVAPYNEQFF. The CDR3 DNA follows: TGTGCCAGCAGCGTAGCCCCCTACAATGAGCAGTTCTTC.

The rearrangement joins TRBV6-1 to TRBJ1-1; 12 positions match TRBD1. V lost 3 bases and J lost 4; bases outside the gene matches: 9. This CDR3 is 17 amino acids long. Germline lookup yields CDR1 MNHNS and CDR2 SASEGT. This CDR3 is CASSETPGTGGRTEAFF. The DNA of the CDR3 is TGTGCCAGCAGTGAGACCCCCGGGACAGGGGGCCGCACTGAAGCTTTCTTT.

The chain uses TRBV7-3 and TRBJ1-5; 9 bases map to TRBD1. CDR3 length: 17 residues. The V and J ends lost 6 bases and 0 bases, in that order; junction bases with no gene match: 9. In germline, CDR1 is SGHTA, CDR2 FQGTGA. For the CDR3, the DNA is TGTGCCAGCAGACCGGGACAGGGCTACTATAGCAATCAGCCCCAGCATTTT. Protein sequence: CASRPGQGYYSNQPQHF.

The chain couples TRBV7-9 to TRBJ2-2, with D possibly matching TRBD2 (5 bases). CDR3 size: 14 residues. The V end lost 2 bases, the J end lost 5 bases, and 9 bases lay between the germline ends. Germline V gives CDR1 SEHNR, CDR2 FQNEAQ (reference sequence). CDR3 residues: CASSLRTPTGELFF. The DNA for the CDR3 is TGTGCCAGCAGCTTACGGACTCCTACCGGGGAGCTGTTTTTT. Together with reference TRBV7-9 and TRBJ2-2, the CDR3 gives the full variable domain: DTGVSQNPRHKITKRGQNVTFRCDPISEHNRLYWYRQTLGQGPEFLTYFQNEAQLEKSRLLSDRFSAERPKGSFSTLEIQRTEQGDSAMYLCASSLRTPTGELFFGEGSRLTVL.

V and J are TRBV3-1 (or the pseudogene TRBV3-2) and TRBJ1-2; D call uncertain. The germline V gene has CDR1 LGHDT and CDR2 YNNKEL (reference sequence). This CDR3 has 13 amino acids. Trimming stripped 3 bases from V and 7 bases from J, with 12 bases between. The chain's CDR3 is CASSQGRESGYTF. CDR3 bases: TGTGCCAGCAGCCAGGGCAGAGAGAGTGGCTACACCTTC.

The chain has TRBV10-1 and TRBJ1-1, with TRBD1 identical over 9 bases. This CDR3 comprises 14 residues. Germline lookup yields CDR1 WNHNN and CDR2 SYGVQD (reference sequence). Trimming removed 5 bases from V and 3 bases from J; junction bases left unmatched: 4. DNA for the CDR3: TGCGCCAGCAGTCCCGACAGGGGGGACACTGAAGCTTTCTTT. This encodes CASSPDRGDTEAFF.